One T cell receptor (beta chain) is described in this entry. Its specificity is unknown. These data come from a study of ipilimumab plus nivolumab after autologous stem cell transplantation. The wider study: Median doses per patient: 4 or 5 ipilimumab, under 10 nivolumab. The DLBCL cohort had primary refractory and relapsed disease, with 18-month progression-free survival of approximately 87% and 28%.

Study-wide findings and caveats: Authors suggest TCR repertoire, Treg phenotype and gut microbiota support further study.

Ipilimumab, 1 mg/kg, started 14 to 28 days after autologous transplant. Profiling relied on immunoSEQ multiplex PCR, and the TCRdb table lists in-frame clones only, not all of them. The sample shows 16,000 or so clones, less than 75% of them seen only once. Germline V gene lookup returns CDR1 SGHNT and CDR2 YYREEE (reference sequence). J gave up 3 bases and V 4 bases, and 7 bases lay outside the gene matches. There are 16 residues in the CDR3. This clonotype originated in a male donor with diffuse large B-cell lymphoma. Here the sequenced sample was PBMCs, taken in a trial of ipilimumab plus nivolumab as post-transplant consolidation. The V gene is TRBV5-4, the J gene TRBJ2-1, with 10 bases fitting TRBD2. As DNA, the CDR3 is TGTGCCAGCAGCCATAGCGGGGGGTCCCTCTACAATGAGCAGTTCTTC. It specifies CASSHSGGSLYNEQFF.